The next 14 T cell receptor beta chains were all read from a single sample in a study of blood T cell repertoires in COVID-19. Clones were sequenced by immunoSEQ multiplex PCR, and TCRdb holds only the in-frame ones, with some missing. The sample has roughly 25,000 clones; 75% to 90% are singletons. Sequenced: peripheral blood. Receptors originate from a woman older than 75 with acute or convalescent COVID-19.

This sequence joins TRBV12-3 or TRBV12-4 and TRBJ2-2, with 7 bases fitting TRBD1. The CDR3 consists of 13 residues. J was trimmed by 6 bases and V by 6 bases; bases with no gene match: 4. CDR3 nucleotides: TGTGCCAGCAGCCAGGGGGTCGCCGGGGAGCTGTTTTTT. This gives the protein CASSQGVAGELFF.

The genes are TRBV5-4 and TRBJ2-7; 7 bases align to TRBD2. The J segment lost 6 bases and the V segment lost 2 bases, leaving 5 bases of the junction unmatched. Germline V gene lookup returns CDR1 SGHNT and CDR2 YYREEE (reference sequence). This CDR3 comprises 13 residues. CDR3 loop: CASSFTKRGEQYF. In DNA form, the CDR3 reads TGTGCCAGCAGCTTCACAAAGCGGGGCGAGCAGTACTTC.

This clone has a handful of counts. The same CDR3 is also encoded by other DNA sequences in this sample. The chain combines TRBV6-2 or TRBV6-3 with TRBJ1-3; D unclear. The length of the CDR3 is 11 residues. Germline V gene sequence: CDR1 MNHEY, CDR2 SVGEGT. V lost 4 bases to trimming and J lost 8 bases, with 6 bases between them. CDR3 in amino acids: CASSFGHTIYF. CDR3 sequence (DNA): TGTGCCAGCAGTTTCGGTCACACCATATATTTT.

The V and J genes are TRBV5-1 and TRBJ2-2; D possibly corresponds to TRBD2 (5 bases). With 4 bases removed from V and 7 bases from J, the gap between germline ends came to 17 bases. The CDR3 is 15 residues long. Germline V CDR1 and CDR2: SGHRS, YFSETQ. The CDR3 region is CASSPPGLEGGELFF. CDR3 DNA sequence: TGCGCCAGCAGCCCACCGGGTCTAGAGGGCGGGGAGCTGTTTTTT. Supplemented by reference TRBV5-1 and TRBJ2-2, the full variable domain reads KAGVTQTPRYLIKTRGQQVTLSCSPISGHRSVSWYQQTPGQGLQFLFEYFSETQRNKGNFPGRFSGRQFSNSRSEMNVSTLELGDSALYLCASSPPGLEGGELFFGEGSRLTVL.

Written as DNA, the CDR3 is TGTGCCATTACTAGCGGGAGCACAGATACGCAGTATTTT. It translates to CAITSGSTDTQYF. The chain joins TRBV11-3 to TRBJ2-3; TRBD2 matches 9 bases. The CDR3 extends over 13 amino acids. Germline CDR1 SGHNT, CDR2 YENEEA. V trimming: 10 bases; J trimming: 0 bases; junction bases outside the gene matches: 2.

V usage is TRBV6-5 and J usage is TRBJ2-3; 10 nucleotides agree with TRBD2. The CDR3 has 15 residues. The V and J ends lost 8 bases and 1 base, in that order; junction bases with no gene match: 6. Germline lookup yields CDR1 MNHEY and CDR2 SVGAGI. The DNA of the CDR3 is TGTGCCAGCGCCCTAGCGGGAGAGGGCACAGATACGCAGTATTTT. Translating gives CASALAGEGTDTQYF.

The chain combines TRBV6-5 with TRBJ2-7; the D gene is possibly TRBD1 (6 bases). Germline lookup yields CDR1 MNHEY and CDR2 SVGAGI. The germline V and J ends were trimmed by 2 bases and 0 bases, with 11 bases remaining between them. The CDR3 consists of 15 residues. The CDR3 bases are TGTGCCAGCAGTTACGGTCGACAGGTCTCCTACGAGCAGTACTTC. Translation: CASSYGRQVSYEQYF.

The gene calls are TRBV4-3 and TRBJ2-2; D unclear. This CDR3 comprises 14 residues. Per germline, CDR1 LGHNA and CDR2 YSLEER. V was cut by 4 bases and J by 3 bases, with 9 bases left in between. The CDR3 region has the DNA TGCGCCAGCAGCCCTTCCTCCTACACCGGGGAGCTGTTTTTT. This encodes CASSPSSYTGELFF.

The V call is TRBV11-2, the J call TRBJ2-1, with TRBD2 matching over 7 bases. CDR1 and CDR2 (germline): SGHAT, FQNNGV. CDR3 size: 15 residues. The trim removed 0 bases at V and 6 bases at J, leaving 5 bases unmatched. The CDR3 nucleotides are TGTGCCAGCAGCTTAGATGCGGGAGAGTTCAATGAGCAGTTCTTC. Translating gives CASSLDAGEFNEQFF.

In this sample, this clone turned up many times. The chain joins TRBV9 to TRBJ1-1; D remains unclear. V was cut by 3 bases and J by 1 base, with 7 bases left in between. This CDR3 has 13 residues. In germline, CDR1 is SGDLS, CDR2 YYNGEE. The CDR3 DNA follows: TGTGCCAGCAGCGCACGGGGGAACACTGAAGCTTTCTTT. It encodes CASSARGNTEAFF.

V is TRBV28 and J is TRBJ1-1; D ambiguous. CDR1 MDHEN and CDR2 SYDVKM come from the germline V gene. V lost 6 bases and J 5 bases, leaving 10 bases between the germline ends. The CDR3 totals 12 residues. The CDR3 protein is CASSLRFTEAFF. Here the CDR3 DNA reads TGTGCCAGCAGCCTAAGATTTACTGAAGCTTTCTTT.

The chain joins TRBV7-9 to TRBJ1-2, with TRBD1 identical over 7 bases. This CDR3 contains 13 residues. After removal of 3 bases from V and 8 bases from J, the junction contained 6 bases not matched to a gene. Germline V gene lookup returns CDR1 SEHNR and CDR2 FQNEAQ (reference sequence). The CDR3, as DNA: TGTGCCAGCAGCTTTCCTGACAGGGTCGGCTACACCTTC. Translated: CASSFPDRVGYTF.

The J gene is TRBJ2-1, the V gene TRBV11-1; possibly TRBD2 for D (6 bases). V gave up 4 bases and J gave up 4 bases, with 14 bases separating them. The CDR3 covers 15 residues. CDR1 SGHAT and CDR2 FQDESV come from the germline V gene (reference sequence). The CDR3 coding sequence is TGTGCCAGCAGCTCCTCCGGGACTGGTTACAATGAGCAGTTCTTC. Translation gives CASSSSGTGYNEQFF.

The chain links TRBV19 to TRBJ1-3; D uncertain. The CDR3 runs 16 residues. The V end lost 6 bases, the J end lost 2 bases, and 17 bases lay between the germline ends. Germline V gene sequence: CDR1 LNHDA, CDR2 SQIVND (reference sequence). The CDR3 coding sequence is TGTGCCAGTAGGCCCTGGGAGGGAGAAACTGGAAACACCATATATTTT. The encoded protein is CASRPWEGETGNTIYF.